This T cell receptor beta chain was captured by sequencing in a study of molecular identifiers for immune sequencing clone quantification (dated by TCRdb to the late 2010s). About the full investigation: For a replicate experiment, RNA from roughly 21,000 or 96,000 naive CD8 T cells was divided into five aliquots, of which four were sequenced. This methods study benchmarked molecular-identifier clustering-based TCR repertoire sequencing (MIDCIRS) and TCR RNA copy counting, using CD8 T cells to do so. Paper-wide results and their limitations: Roughly 2.8 recovered TCR RNA copies per cell were obtained by modeling, versus roughly 10 by digital PCR, implying a capture efficiency of 30% to 35%. In CMV-specific effector cells, clones with more than 20 RNA copies accounted for over 97% of molecules, whereas in naive cells such clones accounted for under 1%. Identical TCR molecules sharing a barcode could cause highly expanded clone sizes to be underestimated. Spiked-in Jurkat TCR RNA equivalent to a single cell was reported to be detectable even among 980,000 or so naive CD8 T cells. When barcode sub-clustering was omitted, TCR diversity was inflated by chimeric consensus sequences, with chimeras reaching as high as 47%. Spiked-in Jurkat TCR RNA (approximately 10 copies' worth), which is not part of the donor repertoire, was contained in the naive libraries.

The germline V gene encodes CDR1 LGHNA and CDR2 YSLEER. There are 13 amino acids in the CDR3, from cysteine to phenylalanine inclusive. CDR3 DNA only is kept here, 39 bases in frame from base 1. V and J are trimmed by 8 bases and 4 bases, and the gene matches miss 7 bases of the junction. Libraries were made using PCR. The run used a NextSeq 500. Bulk TCR libraries were generated as previously described, with the TCR primers listed in Table S5 used. Total RNA was purified with the Qiagen AllPrep DNA/RNA kit. Before analysis, reads from multiple sequencing runs of one library were combined. In the source study's methods: Reads were retained only if their TCR constant sequence matched exactly, and those retained reads were trimmed to 150 nt and grouped according to their 12-nt molecular barcodes. Reads within each barcode group were sub-clustered using a 15% Levenshtein threshold, and quality-weighted consensus sequences were constructed for each RNA molecule. Non-functional sequences were excluded, and lower-count sequences lying one edit away from another sequence were also excluded. On the basis of fitting two negative binomial distributions, barcode sub-clusters with fewer than 20% of the maximum read count were discarded. TCRdb cleaned the public reads at Q25 with fastp, built clones with MiXCR and kept in-frame beta chains. Here each entry gathers all rows of one CDR3 protein and keeps the most common genes and DNA. The V and J calls, along with clone size, are taken from TCRdb and not from the paper's own processing. The sample profile shows around 460,000 distinct CDR3 sequences; about a quarter of them were found once. The ten top clones hold approximately 0.8% of the sample.

In its sample, this clonotype was seen many times. Its target antigen remains unknown. No base quality values were provided; no much bigger clone lies one nucleotide off. Libraries of naive CD8 T cells were built from around 20,000 to 990,000 sorted cells, with 10%, 30% or 50% of the purified RNA used. Naive CD8 T cells, defined as CD8+CD4-CCR7+CD45RA+, were FACS-sorted into RLT Plus buffer on a BD FACSAria II. Detection sensitivity was tested by spiking Jurkat RNA equal to ten or so TCR copies' worth into samples containing 20,000-1,000,000 naive CD8 T cells. CD8 T cells were enriched using RosetteSep CD8+ T Cell Enrichment Cocktail and Ficoll-Paque, and the enriched cells then underwent ACK red cell lysis.

The sample consisted of naive CD8+ T cells from blood, with Jurkat cell RNA spiked in. The cell subset or site label on this specimen signifies: FACS-sorted CD8+CD4-CCR7+CD45RA+ naive T cells. Here the chain combines TRBV4-3 and TRBJ1-1; TRBD1 aligns with 7 central bases. This clonotype originated in a human donor in good health. Some libraries in this study had Jurkat cell RNA spiked in. The CDR3 in this case is CASGAYRGTEAFF. The nucleotides are TGCGCCAGCGGAGCGTACAGGGGCACTGAAGCTTTCTTT.